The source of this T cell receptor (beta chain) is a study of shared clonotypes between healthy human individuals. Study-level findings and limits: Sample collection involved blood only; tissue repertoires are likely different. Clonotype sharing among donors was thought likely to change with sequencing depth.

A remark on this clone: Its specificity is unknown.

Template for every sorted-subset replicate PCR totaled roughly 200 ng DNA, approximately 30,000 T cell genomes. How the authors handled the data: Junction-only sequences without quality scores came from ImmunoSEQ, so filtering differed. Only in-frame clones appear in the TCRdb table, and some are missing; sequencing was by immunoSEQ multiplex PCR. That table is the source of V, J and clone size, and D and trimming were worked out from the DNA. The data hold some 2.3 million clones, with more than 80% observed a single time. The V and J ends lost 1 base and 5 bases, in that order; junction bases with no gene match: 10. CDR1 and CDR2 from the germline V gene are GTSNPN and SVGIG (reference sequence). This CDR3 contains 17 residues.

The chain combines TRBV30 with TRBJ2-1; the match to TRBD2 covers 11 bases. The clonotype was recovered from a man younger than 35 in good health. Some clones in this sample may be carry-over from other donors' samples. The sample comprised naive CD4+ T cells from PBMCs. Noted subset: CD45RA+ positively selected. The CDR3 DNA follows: TGTGCCTGGAGTGGAACTAGCGGGGGAAGGGCCCACAATGAGCAGTTCTTC. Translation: CAWSGTSGGRAHNEQFF.